The 14 T cell receptor beta chains presented below share a single source sample, sequenced in a study of blood T cells in healthy people across ages. The second PCR ran about 6 to 11 cycles with a sample-barcoded 5' primer and J-beta primers. Using its own MiXCR run on the 5' RACE reads, TCRdb lists one record per CDR3 protein. The sample yields 1,800,000 or so distinct CDR3 sequences, about two fifths seen once. The sample consisted of blood. Every receptor here comes from a human donor in good health.

V is TRBV5-6 and J is TRBJ1-2; TRBD1 aligns across 9 bases. The CDR3 covers 16 residues. V trimming: 0 bases; J trimming: 4 bases; junction bases outside the gene matches: 7. The germline V gene encodes CDR1 SGHDT and CDR2 YYEEEE. The CDR3 reads CASSLDTQGALYGYTF. CDR3 in DNA: TGTGCCAGCAGCTTGGACACACAGGGGGCTCTCTATGGCTACACCTTC.

The chain employs TRBV7-2 and TRBJ2-7; 15 bases agree with TRBD2. The length of the CDR3 is 18 residues. Trimming cost V 5 bases and J 5 bases; bases outside gene matches: 13. Germline V gene lookup returns CDR1 SGHTA and CDR2 FQGNSA. The CDR3 loop is CASSPRTSGGAEGHEQYF. CDR3 nucleotide sequence: TGTGCCAGCAGCCCTAGGACTAGCGGGGGGGCTGAGGGGCACGAGCAGTACTTC. The variable domain in full, completed from reference TRBV7-2 and TRBJ2-7, reads GAGVSQSPSNKVTEKGKDVELRCDPISGHTALYWYRQSLGQGLEFLIYFQGNSAPDKSGLPSDRFSAERTGGSVSTLTIQRTQQEDSAVYLCASSPRTSGGAEGHEQYFGPGTRLTVT.

The rearrangement joins TRBV29-1 to TRBJ1-1; 9 bases are shared with TRBD1. Germline V gene data show CDR1 as SQVTM and CDR2 as ANQGSEA. The CDR3 consists of 13 residues. The V segment lost 6 bases and the J segment 4 bases; nucleotides outside the gene matches: 6. The DNA of the CDR3 is TGCAGCGTCTCCCTGGACAGGGGCACTGAAGCTTTCTTT. Its protein is CSVSLDRGTEAFF.

This clonotype was observed a few times. The chain combines TRBV4-3 with TRBJ2-7; possible D gene TRBD1, 6 bases. Germline-derived CDR1 and CDR2 are LGHNA and YSLEER. The V gene lost 0 bases and the J gene lost 2 bases, with 17 bases spanning the gap. The CDR3 length is 17 residues. CDR3 sequence (DNA): TGCGCCAGCAGCCAAGACCACGGGACAATCCCAACCTACGAGCAGTACTTC. Its protein is CASSQDHGTIPTYEQYF.

This chain links TRBV9 with TRBJ1-1; maybe TRBD1 (6 bases). Germline assignment: CDR1 SGDLS and CDR2 YYNGEE. The CDR3 totals 14 residues. Trimming left V 2 bases short and J 5 bases short, with 13 bases between. CDR3 sequence reads: CASSVGGRGTEAFF. CDR3 coding DNA: TGTGCCAGCAGCGTGGGGGGGCGAGGAACTGAAGCTTTCTTT.

Turning to this clonotype: Mismatch with germline at one junction end may stem from a read error. The chain employs TRBV20-1 and TRBJ2-5; D might be TRBD1 (6 bases). Germline V gene data show CDR1 as DFQATT and CDR2 as SNEGSKA (reference sequence). There are 15 residues in the CDR3. CDR3 in amino acids: CSARDSTGSWETQDF. CDR3 bases: TGCAGTGCTAGAGATAGCACAGGGAGTTGGGAGACCCAGGACTTC.

J is TRBJ2-5 and V is TRBV7-8, with no clear D. Trimming removed 4 bases from V and 1 base from J, with 16 bases in between. Germline CDR1 is SGHVS and CDR2 is FQNEAQ. This CDR3 comprises 16 residues. The DNA for the CDR3 is TGTGCCAGCAGCTCCCCCTTTGCGAGCTCCCAAGAGACCCAGTACTTC. This sequence encodes CASSSPFASSQETQYF.

CDR3 nucleotide sequence: TGTGCCAGCAGCGTAGGAAACAGGCCCTACGAGCAGTACTTC. This codes for CASSVGNRPYEQYF. V gene TRBV9 combines with J gene TRBJ2-4; D perhaps matches TRBD1 (5 bases). The J call is uncertain, as TRBJ2-7 better fits the DNA end. CDR3 length equals 14 residues. Per germline, CDR1 SGDLS and CDR2 YYNGEE.

Regarding this clonotype: One end of the junction is discordant with germline, which a read error may explain. The chain joins TRBV27 to TRBJ1-1; TRBD1 might be the D (5 bases). Germline V gene data show CDR1 as MNHEY and CDR2 as SMNVEV (reference sequence). This CDR3 region has 16 residues. Written as DNA, the CDR3 is TGTGCCAGCGGTTTATATGGGGGGGAAGTGGACACTGAAGCTTTCTTT. As protein: CASGLYGGEVDTEAFF.

The chain uses TRBV29-1 and TRBJ2-1; possibly TRBD1 for D (5 bases). Trimming stripped 6 bases from V and 10 bases from J, with 25 bases between. The germline V gene has CDR1 SQVTM and CDR2 ANQGSEA. CDR3 length equals 15 residues. The CDR3 bases are TGCAGCGTCGACTTATGGGGTCAGGGCGAAGGGGAGCAGTTCTTC. This sequence encodes CSVDLWGQGEGEQFF.

This clonotype was observed a few times. V and J are TRBV6-4 and TRBJ2-3, with TRBD1 identical over 8 bases. Trimming cost V 2 bases and J 0 bases; bases outside gene matches: 1. Germline V gene lookup returns CDR1 MRHNA and CDR2 SNTAGT. CDR3 length equals 15 residues. CDR3 DNA sequence: TGTGCCAGCAGTGACGGGACAGGTAGCACAGATACGCAGTATTTT. It is translated as CASSDGTGSTDTQYF.

This clonotype was seen a few times. J is TRBJ2-7 and V is TRBV5-5; no clear D. Germline V gene lookup returns CDR1 SGHKS and CDR2 YYEKEE (reference sequence). CDR3 size: 15 residues. Trimming took off 0 bases at V and 2 bases at J, with 12 bases between the two ends. CDR3 nucleotide sequence: TGTGCCAGCAGCTTGGAAGAACTCATCCCCTACGAGCAGTACTTC. Its protein product is CASSLEELIPYEQYF.

The CDR3 spells CASSLDRGPSHNSNQPQHF. Here the CDR3 DNA reads TGTGCCAGCAGTCTGGACAGGGGGCCTTCCCATAATAGCAATCAGCCCCAGCATTTT. The chain recombines TRBV12-3 or TRBV12-4 with TRBJ1-5; 11 nucleotides line up with TRBD1. The CDR3 length is 19 residues. Trimming at V came to 5 bases and at J to 0 bases, leaving 12 bases not matched to a gene.

This sequence joins TRBV5-6 and TRBJ2-5, with D perhaps matching TRBD2 (6 bases). The V gene lost 5 bases and the J gene lost 5 bases, with 13 bases spanning the gap. The CDR3 consists of 13 residues. CDR1 and CDR2 from the germline V gene are SGHDT and YYEEEE. The DNA for the CDR3 is TGTGCCAGCAGTTGGACTACTCGGGAGACCCAGTACTTC. Protein product: CASSWTTRETQYF.